The 4 T cell receptor beta chains in this list originate from one sample, sequenced in a study of T cells and copy number aberrations in small-cell lung cancer. Generated by immunoSEQ multiplex PCR, the TCRdb table keeps only in-frame clones and is missing some. The repertoire has around 2,400 clones, around 82% of them found once; the top ten carry less than 6.5%. The sequencing input was normal tissue next to the tumor. Every receptor here comes from a woman in her fifties or sixties with small cell lung cancer.

This sequence joins TRBV25-1 and TRBJ2-5; maybe TRBD1 (7 bases). The J call is in doubt because the DNA end fits TRBJ2-7 better. This CDR3 has 13 residues. CDR1 is MGHDK and CDR2 is SYGVNS in the germline V gene. The CDR3 sequence is CASRGTATYEQYF. In DNA form, the CDR3 reads TGTGCCAGCCGGGGGACAGCCACCTACGAGCAGTACTTC.

The sample holds one count of this clone. The chain employs TRBV25-1 and TRBJ1-1; TRBD1 aligns across 11 bases. The junction had 3 bases not matched to a gene; V was cut back by 8 bases and J by 4 bases. Germline values: CDR1 MGHDK, CDR2 SYGVNS. CDR3 length: 13 residues. As DNA, the CDR3 is TGTGCCAGCCAAGGGACAGGGGGCACTGAAGCTTTCTTT. Its protein product is CASQGTGGTEAFF.

This rearrangement joins TRBV7-9 to TRBJ1-4, with a possible D match to TRBD1 (5 bases). This CDR3 has 15 amino acids. V lost 2 bases and J lost 8, with 15 bases in between. Germline CDR1 reads SEHNR; CDR2 reads FQNEAQ (reference sequence). The CDR3 coding sequence is TGTGCCAGCAGCTTATTGTCAGGGAAAGGAGAAAAACTGTTTTTT. It yields the protein CASSLLSGKGEKLFF.

This clone was detected a few times. The chain employs TRBV4-1 and TRBJ2-2; D perhaps matches TRBD1 (5 bases). CDR1 is MGHRA, CDR2 YSYEKL, per germline. The V gene lost 1 base and the J gene lost 1 base, with 7 bases spanning the gap. This CDR3 is 15 amino acids long. The CDR3 DNA sequence: TGCGCCAGCAGCCAAGGGACACAGAACACCGGGGAGCTGTTTTTT. Encoded protein: CASSQGTQNTGELFF.